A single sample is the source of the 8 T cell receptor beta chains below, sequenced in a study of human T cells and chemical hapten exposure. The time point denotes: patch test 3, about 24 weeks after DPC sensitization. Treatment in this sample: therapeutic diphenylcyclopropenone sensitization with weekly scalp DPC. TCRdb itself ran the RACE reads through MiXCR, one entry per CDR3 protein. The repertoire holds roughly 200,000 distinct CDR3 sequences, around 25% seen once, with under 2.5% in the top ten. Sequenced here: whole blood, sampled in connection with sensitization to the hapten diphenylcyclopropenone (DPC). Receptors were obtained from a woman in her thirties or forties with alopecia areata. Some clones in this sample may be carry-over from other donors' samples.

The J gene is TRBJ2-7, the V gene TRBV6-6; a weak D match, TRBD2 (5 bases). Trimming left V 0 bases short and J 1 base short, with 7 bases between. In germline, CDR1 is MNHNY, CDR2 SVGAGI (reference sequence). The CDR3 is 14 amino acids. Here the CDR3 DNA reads TGTGCCAGCAGTTACTCGAGACTATCCTACGAGCAGTACTTC. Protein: CASSYSRLSYEQYF.

CDR3 sequence (DNA): TGTGCCAGCAGCGGGAGACAGGGAGTACCCGGGGAGCTGTTTTTT. Residues: CASSGRQGVPGELFF. The chain recombines TRBV9 with TRBJ2-2, with 7 bases lining up with TRBD1. Germline lookup yields CDR1 SGDLS and CDR2 YYNGEE. With V trimmed by 3 bases and J by 6 bases, 8 bases remained unmatched. The CDR3 is 15 amino acids.

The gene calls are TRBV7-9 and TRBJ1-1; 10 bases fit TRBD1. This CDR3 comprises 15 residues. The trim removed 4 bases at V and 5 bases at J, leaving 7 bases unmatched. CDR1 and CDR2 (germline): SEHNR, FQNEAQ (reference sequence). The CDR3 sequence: CASSYWTGGKTEAFF. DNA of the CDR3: TGTGCCAGCAGCTACTGGACAGGGGGGAAGACTGAAGCTTTCTTT. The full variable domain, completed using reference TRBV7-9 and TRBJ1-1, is DTGVSQNPRHKITKRGQNVTFRCDPISEHNRLYWYRQTLGQGPEFLTYFQNEAQLEKSRLLSDRFSAERPKGSFSTLEIQRTEQGDSAMYLCASSYWTGGKTEAFFGQGTRLTVV.

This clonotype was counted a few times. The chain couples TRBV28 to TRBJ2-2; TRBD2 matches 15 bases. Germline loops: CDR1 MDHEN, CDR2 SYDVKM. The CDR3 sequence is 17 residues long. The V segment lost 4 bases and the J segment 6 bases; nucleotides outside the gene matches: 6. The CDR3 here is CASSSSWTSGRAGELFF. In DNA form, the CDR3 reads TGTGCCAGCAGTTCCTCCTGGACTAGCGGGAGGGCCGGGGAGCTGTTTTTT.

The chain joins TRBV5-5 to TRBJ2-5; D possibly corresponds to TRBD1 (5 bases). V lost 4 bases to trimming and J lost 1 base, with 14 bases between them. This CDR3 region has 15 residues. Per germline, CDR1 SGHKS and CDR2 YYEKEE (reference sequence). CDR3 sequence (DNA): TGTGCCAGCAGCCCGCCCGCAGGGCTCCAAGAGACCCAGTACTTC. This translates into CASSPPAGLQETQYF.

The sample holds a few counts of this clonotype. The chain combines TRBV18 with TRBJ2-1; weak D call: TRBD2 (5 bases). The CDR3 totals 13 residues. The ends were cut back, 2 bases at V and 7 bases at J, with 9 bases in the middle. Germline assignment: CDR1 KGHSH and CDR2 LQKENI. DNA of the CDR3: TGTGCCAGCTCACCAGGAGAGGGAAATGAGCAGTTCTTC. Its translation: CASSPGEGNEQFF. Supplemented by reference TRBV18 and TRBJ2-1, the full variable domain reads NAGVMQNPRHLVRRRGQEARLRCSPMKGHSHVYWYRQLPEEGLKFMVYLQKENIIDESGMPKERFSAEFPKEGPSILRIQQVVRGDSAAYFCASSPGEGNEQFFGPGTRLTVL.

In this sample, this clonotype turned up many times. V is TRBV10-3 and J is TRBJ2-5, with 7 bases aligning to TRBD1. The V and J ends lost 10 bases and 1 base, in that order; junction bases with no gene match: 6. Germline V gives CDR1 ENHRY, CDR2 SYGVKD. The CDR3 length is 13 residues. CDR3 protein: CATWRQGQETQYF. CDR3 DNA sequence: TGTGCCACCTGGCGACAGGGCCAAGAGACCCAGTACTTC.

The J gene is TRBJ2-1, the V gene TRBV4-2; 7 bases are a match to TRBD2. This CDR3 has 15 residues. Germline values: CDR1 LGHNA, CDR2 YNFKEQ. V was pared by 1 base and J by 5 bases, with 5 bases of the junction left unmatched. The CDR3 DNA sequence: TGTGCCAGCAGCCAAGGGGTCACTAGCGACAATGAGCAGTTCTTC. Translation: CASSQGVTSDNEQFF.